The 22 T cell receptor beta chains below were found in one sample sequenced in a study of blood T cell repertoires in COVID-19 (dated by TCRdb to between 2020 and 2021). To prepare the library, the immunoSEQ multiplex PCR assay was applied. As stored in TCRdb, this immuneACCESS dataset retains in-frame rearrangements with V and J assigned. A fraction of the clones does not appear; measured against another copy, unresolved V genes explain less than half of the discrepancy, and the remainder lacks a known reason. Across this sample there are hundreds of thousands of clones, with over 75% seen only once. Approximately 1% of the sample lies in the top ten. Sequencing was performed on PBMCs or T cells enriched from blood (not recorded which). Source of these receptors: a woman in her 30s who had recovered from COVID-19.

The J gene is TRBJ2-5, the V gene TRBV18; D is ambiguous. Germline-derived CDR1 and CDR2 are KGHSH and LQKENI. This CDR3 has 14 residues. V was clipped by 2 bases and J by 1 base, with 8 bases between them. The CDR3 here is CASSPLTGQETQYF. As DNA, the CDR3 is TGTGCCAGCTCACCATTAACGGGCCAAGAGACCCAGTACTTC.

This clone was detected only once. The chain recombines TRBV2 with TRBJ2-7, with 11 bases matching TRBD1. This CDR3 contains 14 residues. Germline trimming cut 6 bases from V and 5 bases from J; bases unmatched to any gene: 6. The V gene's germline CDR1 is SNHLY and CDR2 FYNNEI. This chain's CDR3 is CASRARTGGHEQYF. DNA of the CDR3: TGTGCCAGCAGAGCCCGGACAGGGGGCCACGAGCAGTACTTC.

V usage is TRBV5-1 and J usage is TRBJ2-2, with unresolved D. Between the trimmed V and J ends, which lost 0 bases and 4 bases, there was a span of 13 bases. This CDR3 region has 16 residues. Germline CDR1 SGHRS, CDR2 YFSETQ. CDR3: CASSLEPRSGTGELFF. CDR3 sequence (DNA): TGCGCCAGCAGCTTGGAGCCCAGGTCAGGCACCGGGGAGCTGTTTTTT.

The chain is built from TRBV27 and TRBJ1-1; D is uncertain. Germline V CDR1 and CDR2: MNHEY, SMNVEV (reference sequence). Trimming stripped 0 bases from V and 4 bases from J, with 6 bases between. The CDR3 loop spans 13 amino acids. Written as DNA, the CDR3 is TGTGCCAGCAGTTTATCGCGGGCCACTGAAGCTTTCTTT. This encodes CASSLSRATEAFF.

There are a few counts of this clone. This chain connects TRBV28 to TRBJ1-4; D is possibly TRBD1 (5 bases). CDR1 is MDHEN, CDR2 SYDVKM, per germline. The CDR3 totals 14 residues. V was pared by 5 bases and J by 4 bases, with 11 bases between. This chain's CDR3 is CASSPGIYNEKLFF. The CDR3 bases are TGTGCCAGCAGTCCAGGGATTTATAATGAAAAACTGTTTTTT.

The chain links TRBV7-8 to TRBJ1-5; TRBD1 matches at 7 bases. Germline trimming cut 5 bases from V and 6 bases from J; bases unmatched to any gene: 7. CDR3 length equals 14 residues. In germline, CDR1 is SGHVS, CDR2 FQNEAQ. CDR3 loop: CASSDRQGGQPQHF. CDR3 in DNA: TGTGCCAGCAGCGACCGACAGGGCGGTCAGCCCCAGCATTTT.

The chain carries TRBV10-3 and TRBJ2-2, with D maybe TRBD1 (6 bases). Germline-derived CDR1 and CDR2 are ENHRY and SYGVKD. The length of the CDR3 is 18 residues. V lost 3 bases and J 2 bases, leaving 19 bases between the germline ends. The CDR3 here is CAISDLVTGGTNTGELFF. The CDR3 DNA reads as TGTGCCATCAGTGACTTAGTGACAGGTGGAACAAACACCGGGGAGCTGTTTTTT.

The V gene is TRBV27, the J gene TRBJ2-3; 16 bases are a match to TRBD2. The germline CDR1 and CDR2 sequences are MNHEY and SMNVEV (reference sequence). V lost 5 bases and J lost 4; bases outside the gene matches: 3. CDR3 length: 16 residues. The CDR3 spells CASSPGLAGGADTQYF. The CDR3 nucleotides read TGTGCCAGCAGTCCGGGACTAGCGGGGGGGGCAGATACGCAGTATTTT.

In the case of this clone: The sample carries other DNA sequences with the same CDR3. The chain's CDR3 is CSVLTNEKLFF. CDR3 DNA sequence: TGCAGCGTTCTAACTAATGAAAAACTGTTTTTT. This chain joins TRBV29-1 and TRBJ1-4, with D unresolved. The CDR3 loop spans 11 amino acids. Germline loops: CDR1 SQVTM, CDR2 ANQGSEA. V was cut by 5 bases and J by 1 base, with 2 bases left in between.

The rearrangement links TRBV30 to TRBJ2-2; D gene uncertain. The CDR3 is made up of 14 amino acids. V was cut by 7 bases and J by 0 bases, with 12 bases left in between. Germline loops: CDR1 GTSNPN, CDR2 SVGIG (reference sequence). The CDR3 DNA sequence: TGTGCCTTGTTACCCGGGTCGAACACCGGGGAGCTGTTTTTT. Protein: CALLPGSNTGELFF.

The chain carries TRBV24-1 and TRBJ1-5; the match to TRBD1 covers 7 bases. Germline CDR1 KGHDR, CDR2 SFDVKD. V lost 4 bases to trimming and J lost 7 bases; unmatched junction nucleotides: 6. The CDR3 runs 14 residues. In DNA, the CDR3 is TGTGCCACCAGTGACCACGGGACAGCCCAGCCCCAGCATTTT. Translated: CATSDHGTAQPQHF.

This chain connects TRBV7-9 to TRBJ1-4, with D possibly being TRBD1 (5 bases). The CDR3 covers 11 residues. The V end lost 6 bases, the J end lost 7 bases, and 6 bases lay between the germline ends. The germline gives CDR1 SEHNR, CDR2 FQNEAQ (reference sequence). The CDR3 here is CASSQGEKLFF. The CDR3 nucleotides read TGTGCCAGCAGTCAGGGTGAAAAACTGTTTTTT.

The V and J genes are TRBV7-2 and TRBJ2-5; 8 bases line up with TRBD1. The germline V gene encodes CDR1 SGHTA and CDR2 FQGNSA. After removal of 5 bases from V and 4 bases from J, the junction contained 9 bases not matched to a gene. The CDR3 totals 15 residues. The CDR3 protein is CASSGRQGMRETQYF. The DNA for the CDR3 is TGTGCCAGCAGCGGACGACAGGGGATGCGAGAGACCCAGTACTTC.

The gene calls are TRBV27 and TRBJ2-3, with D possibly TRBD2 on 5 matching bases. Germline CDR1 reads MNHEY; CDR2 reads SMNVEV (reference sequence). V was trimmed by 6 bases and J by 2 bases, leaving 18 bases between them. The CDR3 is 16 amino acids. The chain's CDR3 is CASRPTDGVHTDTQYF. The CDR3 bases are TGTGCCAGCAGGCCTACTGACGGGGTCCACACAGATACGCAGTATTTT.

The chain uses TRBV27 and TRBJ2-1; possibly TRBD1 for D (6 bases). Trimming removed 5 bases from V and 8 bases from J, with 16 bases in between. This CDR3 contains 14 residues. CDR1 MNHEY and CDR2 SMNVEV come from the germline V gene (reference sequence). The chain's CDR3 is CASSGDREGDEQFF. The DNA for the CDR3 is TGTGCCAGCAGTGGGGACCGAGAGGGGGATGAGCAGTTCTTC.

CDR3 region: CASSPFDRSSYEQYF. DNA for the CDR3: TGTGCCAGCAGCCCCTTCGACAGGTCATCCTACGAGCAGTACTTC. The V call is TRBV6-5, the J call TRBJ2-7, with a possible D match to TRBD1 (6 bases). CDR3 length: 15 amino acids. CDR1 and CDR2 from the germline V gene are MNHEY and SVGAGI. Deletions cut 6 bases from V and 1 base from J, with 16 bases between.

In this sample, this clone turned up a few times. This chain joins TRBV10-3 and TRBJ2-3; 13 positions match TRBD2. The CDR3 covers 14 residues. V shed 6 bases, J shed 9 bases, and the junction held 6 bases outside the gene matches. Germline V gives CDR1 ENHRY, CDR2 SYGVKD. CDR3 sequence reads: CAIRPGTSGETQYF. For the CDR3, the DNA is TGTGCCATCAGACCCGGGACTAGCGGGGAGACGCAGTATTTT.

V usage is TRBV24-1 and J usage is TRBJ1-2, with D possibly matching TRBD1 (6 bases). This CDR3 comprises 14 residues. Germline V gives CDR1 KGHDR, CDR2 SFDVKD. Trimming removed 4 bases from V and 7 bases from J, with 15 bases in between. CDR3 protein: CATSEVTGRGGYTF. DNA of the CDR3: TGTGCCACCAGTGAGGTTACAGGGAGAGGTGGCTACACCTTC.

V and J are TRBV2 and TRBJ1-1; a possible D gene is TRBD1 (6 bases). This CDR3 region has 14 residues. Trimming removed 7 bases from V and 5 bases from J, with 17 bases in between. CDR1 SNHLY and CDR2 FYNNEI come from the germline V gene. Here the CDR3 reads CASKSGGLWTEAFF. CDR3 DNA: TGTGCCAGCAAATCGGGGGGGCTATGGACTGAAGCTTTCTTT.

V usage is TRBV10-1 and J usage is TRBJ2-7, with 10 nucleotides matching TRBD1. Germline loops: CDR1 WNHNN, CDR2 SYGVQD (reference sequence). This CDR3 comprises 17 residues. The V and J ends lost 1 base and 2 bases, in that order; junction bases with no gene match: 8. The CDR3 protein is CASSEYHPGQGPYEQYF. The CDR3 nucleotides read TGCGCCAGCAGTGAGTACCATCCGGGACAGGGGCCCTACGAGCAGTACTTC.

The chain has TRBV28 and TRBJ1-4, with unresolved D. V gave up 2 bases and J gave up 0 bases, with 7 bases separating them. Germline V gene sequence: CDR1 MDHEN, CDR2 SYDVKM. The CDR3 runs to 15 residues. CDR3 DNA sequence: TGTGCCAGCAGTTTAGATCAGGCAACTAATGAAAAACTGTTTTTT. Protein: CASSLDQATNEKLFF.

The J gene is TRBJ2-7, the V gene TRBV29-1; tentative D call: TRBD1 (6 bases). The CDR3 is made up of 12 amino acids. The germline V gene has CDR1 SQVTM and CDR2 ANQGSEA. V was trimmed by 7 bases and J by 3 bases, leaving 13 bases between them. For the CDR3, the DNA is TGCAGCGGGTCTTTGACAGGCTACGAGCAGTACTTC. Its protein is CSGSLTGYEQYF.